This entry lists 10 T cell receptor beta chains sequenced from one sample in a study of T cells in Graves' hyperthyroidism and ophthalmopathy. Amplified regions were TCR beta CDR3 sequences from RNA transcripts. Researchers ran a first-round RT-PCR on the TCR CDR3 using the HTBI primer set. Each CDR3 protein gets one entry after TCRdb re-called the multiplex PCR reads with MiXCR. The sample holds fewer than 400,000 distinct CDR3 sequences; about 25% are singletons and the top ten take 73%. Source material: blood. Receptor source: a man aged 45-65 years with Graves' hyperthyroidism.

CDR3 nucleotides: TGTGCCAGCTCACCCAACCAAATCACGGCTTATAATGAAAAACTGTTTTTT. Translating it yields CASSPNQITAYNEKLFF. The chain carries TRBV18 and TRBJ1-4, with unresolved D. The V end lost 3 bases, the J end lost 4 bases, and 18 bases lay between the germline ends. CDR1 and CDR2 (germline): KGHSH, LQKENI. The CDR3 is 17 residues long. Filled out from reference TRBV18 and TRBJ1-4, the complete variable domain reads NAGVMQNPRHLVRRRGQEARLRCSPMKGHSHVYWYRQLPEEGLKFMVYLQKENIIDESGMPKERFSAEFPKEGPSILRIQQVVRGDSAAYFCASSPNQITAYNEKLFFGSGTQLSVL.

The rearrangement uses TRBV20-1 and TRBJ2-7; 10 bases align to TRBD2. CDR3 length: 14 residues. After removal of 2 bases from V and 3 bases from J, the junction contained 4 bases not matched to a gene. CDR1 and CDR2 from the germline V gene are DFQATT and SNEGSKA (reference sequence). The CDR3 DNA reads TGCAGTGCTAGAAGCCTAGCGGGAGACTACGAGCAGTACTTC. This codes for CSARSLAGDYEQYF.

This clonotype turned up a few times. This chain joins TRBV29-1 and TRBJ2-1; tentatively, D is TRBD2 (6 bases). This CDR3 spans 14 amino acids. Per germline, CDR1 SQVTM and CDR2 ANQGSEA. Trimming removed 8 bases at V and 10 bases at J, with 24 bases between. The DNA of the CDR3 is TGCAGCCCCAGGGATCTAGCGAAAGGCAGGGAGCAGTTCTTC. Translated: CSPRDLAKGREQFF.

There are many counts of this clonotype. The J gene is TRBJ1-3, the V gene TRBV28; D perhaps matches TRBD1 (6 bases). This CDR3 comprises 16 residues. V dropped 4 bases and J dropped 2 bases, with 15 bases sitting between them. Germline V CDR1 and CDR2: MDHEN, SYDVKM. This chain's CDR3 is CASSSPGGEAGNTIYF. CDR3 nucleotide sequence: TGTGCCAGCAGTTCCCCCGGGGGCGAGGCTGGAAACACCATATATTTT.

This clonotype was detected a few times. This chain links TRBV29-1 with TRBJ2-1; the match to TRBD2 covers 8 bases. CDR1 and CDR2 (germline): SQVTM, ANQGSEA. The V segment lost 3 bases and the J segment 7 bases; nucleotides outside the gene matches: 5. The CDR3 runs 13 residues. Here the CDR3 DNA reads TGCAGCGTTGACGGCGGGAGGCGGAATGAGCAGTTCTTC. It specifies CSVDGGRRNEQFF.

The gene calls are TRBV5-5 and TRBJ2-7, with D tentatively TRBD1 or TRBD2 (6 bases each). Germline V gene data show CDR1 as SGHKS and CDR2 as YYEKEE (reference sequence). This CDR3 contains 13 residues. V was clipped by 6 bases and J by 2 bases, with 12 bases between them. The CDR3 loop reads CASTAGQAYEQYF. In DNA, the CDR3 is TGTGCCAGCACGGCGGGACAAGCCTACGAGCAGTACTTC.

Comments on this clonotype: A much larger clone differs from this one at a single base, so this may be a read error. This sequence joins TRBV7-3 and TRBJ2-3, with D perhaps assigned TRBD1 or TRBD2 (5 bases each). This CDR3 is built from 15 residues. CDR1 is SGHTA, CDR2 FQGTGA, per germline. This chain's CDR3 is CASSPTGAQADAQYF. CDR3 sequence (DNA): TGTGCCAGCAGCCCCACCGGGGCCCAAGCAGATGCGCAGTATTTT.

This rearrangement joins TRBV5-1 to TRBJ2-2; 7 bases are a match to TRBD1. The J segment lost 3 bases and the V segment lost 1 base, leaving 3 bases of the junction unmatched. Per germline, CDR1 SGHRS and CDR2 YFSETQ. The CDR3 is 15 residues long. CDR3 loop: CASSLRQGDTGELFF. DNA for the CDR3: TGCGCCAGCAGCTTGCGGCAGGGGGACACCGGGGAGCTGTTTTTT.

Only a few counts were recorded for this clonotype. This sequence joins TRBV12-3 or TRBV12-4 and TRBJ2-7, with D unresolved. Trimming removed 4 bases from V and 2 bases from J, with 12 bases in between. The CDR3 contains 14 residues. CDR3 bases: TGTGCCAGCAGTTCATGGTCGCAGACCTACGAGCAGTACTTC. It codes for CASSSWSQTYEQYF.

This clonotype was seen a handful of times. This sequence joins TRBV12-3 or TRBV12-4 and TRBJ1-3; D ambiguous. This CDR3 spans 15 amino acids. V shed 6 bases and J shed 0 bases, with 12 bases lying between them. The CDR3 loop reads CASRQTASSGNTIYF. In DNA, the CDR3 is TGTGCCAGCAGACAAACAGCGTCCTCTGGAAACACCATATATTTT.